This T cell receptor (beta chain) derives from a study of shared clonotypes between healthy human individuals. The study's findings and limits: Sampling involved blood alone; tissue repertoires likely differ.

Remarks on this clone: What it binds is not known.

Genomic DNA belonging to each subset was distributed in equal measure over several immunoSEQ plates. Here immunoSEQ multiplex PCR was the method, and the copy in TCRdb shows in-frame clones only, minus some. Of about 1.5 million clones in the sample, approximately 98% were seen once. CDR3 size: 19 residues. V was trimmed by 1 base and J by 2 bases, leaving 24 bases between them. Germline V gene data show CDR1 as SGHNT and CDR2 as YYREEE (reference sequence). The TCR originated in a man younger than 40 in good health. V is TRBV5-4 and J is TRBJ2-5; D assignment may be TRBD1 or TRBD2 (5 bases each). The material sequenced was naive CD4+ T cells sorted from blood. The subset denotes: CD45RA+ positively selected. The CDR3 DNA follows: TGTGCCAGCAGCTTGAGAGGGTATGGGGCAGGAGGAACACAAGAGACCCAGTACTTC. Translated: CASSLRGYGAGGTQETQYF.